One sample yielded the 18 T cell receptor beta chains listed below, sequenced in a study of CD8 T cells in Susac syndrome (dated by TCRdb to the late 2010s). The library relied on the immunoSEQ multiplex PCR assay. RNA was extracted with the RNeasy kit and roughly 0.45 to 1 ug was reverse transcribed using random hexamers. TCRdb reworked the public reads: Q25 trimming with fastp, MiXCR clone assembly, productive beta chains retained. When rows share a CDR3 protein, they turn into one entry using the most common DNA and genes. The sample table lists approximately 280,000 distinct CDR3 sequences, about 85% of them with a count of one. The ten largest make up about 0.11% of the sample. Input material: CD8+ T cells from PBMCs. The receptors come from a human donor with multiple sclerosis.

The chain uses TRBV7-9 and TRBJ2-2; 9 bases fit TRBD1. The CDR3 length is 17 residues. Germline-derived CDR1 and CDR2 are SEHNR and FQNEAQ (reference sequence). V shed 6 bases and J 7 bases; nucleotides not matched to a gene: 15. In nucleotides, the CDR3 is TGTGCCAGCAGACGGACTCCCGGGACAGGGATTAGCGGGGAGCTGTTTTTT. Translation gives CASRRTPGTGISGELFF.

The chain couples TRBV12-2 to TRBJ2-2; TRBD2, the table's D call, lacks a check against the DNA. TRBV12-2 is a recognized pseudogene. The CDR3 covers 18 residues. The CDR3 DNA follows: TGTGCAAGTCGCTCCGAGGGGCTAGCGAGGAGAAACACCGGGGAGCTGTTTTTT. Its protein is CASRSEGLARRNTGELFF.

The rearrangement joins TRBV12-3 or TRBV12-4 to TRBJ2-1; possibly TRBD1 for D (5 bases). The CDR3 consists of 15 residues. The ends were cut back, 6 bases at V and 8 bases at J, with 20 bases in the middle. The CDR3 protein is CASRHQARVMDEQFF. Written as DNA, the CDR3 is TGTGCCAGCAGACACCAGGCCAGGGTGATGGATGAGCAGTTCTTC.

V is TRBV7-8 and J is TRBJ2-3, with 12 bases aligning to TRBD2. Germline loops: CDR1 SGHVS, CDR2 FQNEAQ. J was trimmed by 3 bases and V by 11 bases; bases with no gene match: 12. The CDR3 loop spans 16 amino acids. CDR3 sequence reads: CAGQRLAGDVTDTQYF. In nucleotides, the CDR3 is TGTGCCGGGCAACGACTAGCGGGAGACGTTACAGATACGCAGTATTTT. Supplemented by reference TRBV7-8 and TRBJ2-3, the full variable domain reads GAGVSQSPRYKVAKRGQDVALRCDPISGHVSLFWYQQALGQGPEFLTYFQNEAQLDKSGLPSDRFFAERPEGSVSTLKIQRTQQEDSAVYLCAGQRLAGDVTDTQYFGPGTRLTVL.

The rearrangement uses TRBV7-2 and TRBJ1-2, with D unclear. In germline, CDR1 is SGHTA, CDR2 FQGNSA. The CDR3 totals 16 residues. The ends were cut back, 8 bases at V and 2 bases at J, with 21 bases in the middle. CDR3 DNA sequence: TGTGCCAGCCACCAACCGGGCCCCCGACCGAACTATGGCTACACCTTC. This gives the protein CASHQPGPRPNYGYTF.

This clonotype was seen more than once but under ten times. The chain has TRBV14 and TRBJ2-7, with 10 bases lining up with TRBD2. Germline V gene data show CDR1 as SGHDN and CDR2 as FVKESK. The CDR3 length is 16 residues. V dropped 0 bases and J dropped 1; count of bases not matched to a gene: 3. The CDR3: CASSQDLAGVSYEQYF. The CDR3 DNA follows: TGTGCCAGCAGCCAAGATCTAGCGGGAGTTTCCTACGAGCAGTACTTC.

The chain joins TRBV12-3 or TRBV12-4 to TRBJ2-7; TRBD2 aligns across 12 bases. Trimming removed 4 bases from V and 2 bases from J; junction bases left unmatched: 6. The CDR3 has 16 residues. CDR3 nucleotides: TGTGCCAGCAGTTCCCGTCGGACTAGCGGGACCTACGAGCAGTACTTC. Protein product: CASSSRRTSGTYEQYF.

This clonotype appeared once. V is TRBV27 and J is TRBJ2-1; D is undetermined. CDR1 and CDR2 (germline): MNHEY, SMNVEV (reference sequence). CDR3 length: 13 residues. The V end was cut by 5 bases, the J end by 6 bases, with 11 bases between. CDR3 protein: CASSLSPPNEQFF. The CDR3 bases are TGTGCCAGCAGTCTCTCCCCCCCCAATGAGCAGTTCTTC.

The J gene is TRBJ2-2, the V gene TRBV7-9; D may correspond to TRBD1 or TRBD2 (5 bases each). V was cut by 8 bases and J by 0 bases, with 10 bases left in between. This CDR3 region has 14 residues. CDR1 SEHNR and CDR2 FQNEAQ come from the germline V gene (reference sequence). DNA for the CDR3: TGTGCCAGCGATCGGGGCGCGAACACCGGGGAGCTGTTTTTT. This gives the protein CASDRGANTGELFF. Full variable domain (outside the CDR3, taken from reference TRBV7-9 and TRBJ2-2): DTGVSQNPRHKITKRGQNVTFRCDPISEHNRLYWYRQTLGQGPEFLTYFQNEAQLEKSRLLSDRFSAERPKGSFSTLEIQRTEQGDSAMYLCASDRGANTGELFFGEGSRLTVL.

The chain has TRBV5-5 and TRBJ2-7, with 12 bases lining up with TRBD1. Per the germline V gene, CDR1 is SGHKS and CDR2 is YYEKEE (reference sequence). The CDR3 has 15 amino acids. The CDR3 DNA sequence: TGTGCCAGCAGCTTGTCTAGGGACAGGGGGCGTCCGACTATTGTC. This translates into CASSLSRDRGRPTIV.

The chain links TRBV19 to TRBJ2-1; 10 nucleotides agree with TRBD2. The germline CDR1 and CDR2 sequences are LNHDA and SQIVND (reference sequence). V dropped 1 base and J dropped 1; count of bases not matched to a gene: 7. CDR3 size: 18 residues. CDR3 residues: CASSIVLAGRVSYNEQFF. The CDR3 nucleotides read TGTGCCAGTAGTATAGTACTAGCGGGACGAGTTTCCTACAATGAGCAGTTCTTC.

This chain links TRBV7-9 with TRBJ2-2; D is uncertain. V lost 6 bases and J lost 0, with 8 bases in between. The CDR3 covers 14 residues. Germline CDR1 reads SEHNR; CDR2 reads FQNEAQ (reference sequence). The CDR3 spells CASRPRTNTGELFF. DNA for the CDR3: TGTGCCAGCAGGCCTCGTACGAACACCGGGGAGCTGTTTTTT.

This clonotype has a handful of counts. The chain has TRBV27 and TRBJ1-2, with D possibly being TRBD1 (6 bases). This CDR3 spans 12 amino acids. Germline CDR1 MNHEY, CDR2 SMNVEV (reference sequence). The V gene lost 4 bases and the J gene lost 5 bases, with 8 bases spanning the gap. The DNA of the CDR3 is TGTGCCAGCAGTTCGGGGGCTTATGGCTACACCTTC. Its protein product is CASSSGAYGYTF.

In this sample, this clonotype turned up once. This chain links TRBV7-2 with TRBJ2-3; the match to TRBD2 covers 7 bases. The V gene's germline CDR1 is SGHTA and CDR2 FQGNSA. The CDR3 is 16 amino acids. V shed 1 base and J 2 bases; nucleotides not matched to a gene: 6. CDR3 nucleotides: TGTGCCAGCAGCTTAGATCTTAGCGGGTCCACAGATACGCAGTATTTT. Protein: CASSLDLSGSTDTQYF.

The chain has TRBV9 and TRBJ2-3; either TRBD1 or TRBD2 may supply D (5 bases each). V lost 0 bases and J 4 bases, leaving 6 bases between the germline ends. The CDR3 sequence is 13 residues long. CDR1 and CDR2 from the germline V gene are SGDLS and YYNGEE. Written as DNA, the CDR3 is TGTGCCAGCAGCGTAGGAGGGGCAGATACGCAGTATTTT. This encodes CASSVGGADTQYF.

This chain connects TRBV27 to TRBJ2-7, with D possibly matching TRBD1 (6 bases). In germline, CDR1 is MNHEY, CDR2 SMNVEV (reference sequence). V lost 4 bases to trimming and J lost 2 bases, with 12 bases between them. The CDR3 extends over 14 amino acids. In nucleotides, the CDR3 is TGTGCCAGCAGTTCCGGGACACCCGCCTACGAGCAGTACTTC. Its protein is CASSSGTPAYEQYF.

The chain combines TRBV7-9 with TRBJ2-1; D is ambiguous. The ends were cut back, 6 bases at V and 7 bases at J, with 7 bases in the middle. CDR1 is SEHNR and CDR2 is FQNEAQ in the germline V gene (reference sequence). The CDR3 has 11 residues. As DNA, the CDR3 is TGTGCCAGCAGTGCCACTAATGAGCAGTTCTTC. Its translation is CASSATNEQFF.

This rearrangement joins TRBV21-1 to TRBJ2-2; the table's TRBD1 call for D was not verified on the DNA. TRBV21-1 corresponds to a pseudogene. The CDR3 covers 20 residues. CDR3 protein: CASSNPGPRPEFQLTGELFF. In nucleotides, the CDR3 is TGTGCCAGCAGCAATCCCGGGCCCCGACCCGAATTCCAACTCACCGGGGAGCTGTTTTTT.